The clone carrying this T cell receptor (beta chain) was seen more than once but under ten times. These data belong to a study of blood T cell repertoires in COVID-19. Profiling relied on immunoSEQ multiplex PCR, and the TCRdb table lists in-frame clones only, not all of them. The data show over 200,000 clones, over 75% seen once. Trimming removed 2 bases at V and 3 bases at J, with 10 bases between. Looked up from germline, CDR1 is KGHSH and CDR2 is LQKENI. The CDR3 sequence is 14 residues long. The chain links TRBV18 to TRBJ1-1; D ambiguous. The TCR sequence derives from a man aged 40-49 years with active or convalescent COVID-19. Specimen: peripheral blood. The CDR3 loop is CASSPEAGYTEAFF. Here the CDR3 DNA reads TGTGCCAGCTCACCAGAGGCCGGGTACACTGAAGCTTTCTTT.